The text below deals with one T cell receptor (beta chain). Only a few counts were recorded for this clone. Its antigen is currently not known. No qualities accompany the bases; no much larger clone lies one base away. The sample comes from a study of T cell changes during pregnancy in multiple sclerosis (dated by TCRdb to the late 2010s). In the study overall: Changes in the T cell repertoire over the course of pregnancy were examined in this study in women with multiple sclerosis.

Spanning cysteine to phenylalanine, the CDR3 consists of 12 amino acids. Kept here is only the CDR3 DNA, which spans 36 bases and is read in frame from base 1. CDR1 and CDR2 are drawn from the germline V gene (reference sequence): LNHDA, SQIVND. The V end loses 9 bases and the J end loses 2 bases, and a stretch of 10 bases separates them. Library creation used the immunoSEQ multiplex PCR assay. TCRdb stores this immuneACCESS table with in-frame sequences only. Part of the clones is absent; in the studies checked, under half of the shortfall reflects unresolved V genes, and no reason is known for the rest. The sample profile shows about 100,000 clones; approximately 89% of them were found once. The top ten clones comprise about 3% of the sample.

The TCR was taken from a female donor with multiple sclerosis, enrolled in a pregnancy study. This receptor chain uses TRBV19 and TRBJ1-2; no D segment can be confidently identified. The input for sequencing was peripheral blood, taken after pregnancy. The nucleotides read TGTGCCAGCTGGCGGCAGAACTATGGCTACACCTTC. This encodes CASWRQNYGYTF.